This TCR beta chain stems from a study of post-analysis software for immune sequencing data. In the case of this clonotype: Its antigen is still unknown.

The ends were cut back, 1 base at V and 6 bases at J, with 12 bases in the middle. From germline, CDR1 is SEHNR and CDR2 FQNEAQ (reference sequence). The CDR3 runs to 14 residues. cDNA libraries of TCR beta carried unique molecular identifiers. One entry per CDR3 protein results from TCRdb running MiXCR on the PCR reads. The sample contains around 500,000 distinct CDR3 sequences, 30% to 40% of which appear only once. Findings and limits, study-wide: Controls showed lower frequencies than patients for roughly five TRBV segments, and TRBV5-6, TRBV5-1 and TRBV20-1 were among these. Analysis by F measure revealed that same-batch samples clustered strongly together.

The sequence was obtained from a girl under 18 with multiple sclerosis. V usage is TRBV7-9 and J usage is TRBJ2-5; possible D gene TRBD1, 6 bases. Sequenced input: blood. DNA for the CDR3: TGTGCCAGCAGCTTAGTTGGCAGGGGAAAGACCCAGTACTTC. It is translated as CASSLVGRGKTQYF.